This T cell receptor beta chain was captured in a study of blood T cell repertoires in COVID-19. Study background: The analysed material was cDNA or gDNA that came from T cells, B-cell-depleted T cells, or PBMCs.

Original processing notes: Reference gene primer amplification yielded estimated nucleated cell counts. Sequencing used immunoSEQ multiplex PCR; TCRdb keeps in-frame clones, though not all of them. That table is the source of V, J and clone size, and D and trimming were worked out from the DNA. The top ten hold about 12% of the sample, which has about 210,000 clones, more than 75% seen once. Germline values: CDR1 MNHEY, CDR2 SVGAGI. V gave up 6 bases and J gave up 5 bases, with 20 bases separating them. The CDR3 is made up of 15 amino acids. Sequencing was performed on peripheral blood. The rearrangement uses TRBV6-5 and TRBJ2-7, with D perhaps TRBD1 (6 bases). The clonotype originates from a woman aged 35 to 49 with acute or convalescent COVID-19. For the CDR3, the DNA is TGTGCCAGCAGGGGACAATCGGGGCCTTTCGACGAGCAGTACTTC. Amino acid sequence: CASRGQSGPFDEQYF.